These 5 T cell receptor beta chains came from one sample sequenced in a study of blood T cell repertoires in COVID-19. Measured with immunoSEQ multiplex PCR; TCRdb has only the in-frame clones, and not every one. The sample has more than 110,000 clones; about three quarters are singletons. The sample taken for sequencing was peripheral blood. The source of these receptors is a woman aged 45-65 years with active or convalescent COVID-19.

This chain links TRBV7-9 with TRBJ1-5; 8 bases fit TRBD1. The CDR3 spans 13 residues. Germline CDR1 SEHNR, CDR2 FQNEAQ (reference sequence). Trimming removed 4 bases from V and 6 bases from J; junction bases left unmatched: 2. Here the CDR3 DNA reads TGTGCCAGCAGCTCAGGGGGCGGTCAGCCCCAGCATTTT. Its protein product is CASSSGGGQPQHF.

The chain couples TRBV15 to TRBJ1-2, with TRBD1 identical over 8 bases. V trimming: 0 bases; J trimming: 3 bases; junction bases outside the gene matches: 9. The CDR3 consists of 17 residues. The germline V gene has CDR1 LNHNV and CDR2 YYDKDF (reference sequence). The CDR3 DNA follows: TGTGCCACCAGCAGAGATAGCGGACAGGGCTGGGACTATGGCTACACCTTC. This sequence encodes CATSRDSGQGWDYGYTF.

This clone was detected a few times. The chain has TRBV27 and TRBJ1-4, with 7 bases identical to TRBD1. The CDR3 extends over 14 amino acids. After removal of 8 bases from V and 7 bases from J, the junction contained 10 bases not matched to a gene. Germline V gives CDR1 MNHEY, CDR2 SMNVEV (reference sequence). Written as DNA, the CDR3 is TGTGCCAGCGGGGACAGCGCCTTGCGTGAAAAACTGTTTTTT. Amino acids: CASGDSALREKLFF.

The genes are TRBV12-5 and TRBJ1-1; 11 bases fit TRBD1. With V trimmed by 0 bases and J by 5 bases, 8 bases remained unmatched. The CDR3 has 17 amino acids. CDR1 is LGHNT, CDR2 FRNRAP, per germline. The CDR3 DNA sequence: TGTGCTAGTGGTTTGGTACCCGGACAGGGGGCTTGGACTGAAGCTTTCTTT. Its protein product is CASGLVPGQGAWTEAFF. Complete variable domain (other parts from reference TRBV12-5 and TRBJ1-1): DARVTQTPRHKVTEMGQEVTMRCQPILGHNTVFWYRQTMMQGLELLAYFRNRAPLDDSGMPKDRFSAEMPDATLATLKIQPSEPRDSAVYFCASGLVPGQGAWTEAFFGQGTRLTVV.

The rearrangement joins TRBV7-6 to TRBJ2-5, with 7 bases lining up with TRBD1. The CDR3 contains 15 residues. Germline values: CDR1 SGHVS, CDR2 FNYEAQ. V was pared by 5 bases and J by 2 bases, with 8 bases of the junction left unmatched. Here the CDR3 reads CASSPTGQRQETQYF. Written as DNA, the CDR3 is TGTGCCAGCAGCCCCACGGGACAGAGACAAGAGACCCAGTACTTC. Looking up the rest from reference TRBV7-6 and TRBJ2-5 gives the full variable domain: GAGVSQSPRYKVTKRGQDVALRCDPISGHVSLYWYRQALGQGPEFLTYFNYEAQQDKSGLPNDRFSAERPEGSISTLTIQRTEQRDSAMYRCASSPTGQRQETQYFGPGTRLLVL.